The present entry profiles one T cell receptor beta chain with its context. These data are taken from a study of blood T cell repertoires in COVID-19. Measured with immunoSEQ multiplex PCR; TCRdb has only the in-frame clones, and not every one. The sample lists about 250,000 clones; 84% were seen once. Germline loops: CDR1 SGHVS, CDR2 FQNEAQ. The CDR3 spans 14 residues. The V and J ends lost 1 base and 0 bases respectively, with 7 bases between them. This receptor was obtained from a woman aged 40 to 50 who had recovered from COVID-19. V gene TRBV7-8 combines with J gene TRBJ2-7; D is uncertain. Sequencing was carried out using peripheral blood. The CDR3 spells CASSLVGNSYEQYF. The CDR3 DNA follows: TGTGCCAGCAGCTTAGTTGGCAACTCCTACGAGCAGTACTTC.